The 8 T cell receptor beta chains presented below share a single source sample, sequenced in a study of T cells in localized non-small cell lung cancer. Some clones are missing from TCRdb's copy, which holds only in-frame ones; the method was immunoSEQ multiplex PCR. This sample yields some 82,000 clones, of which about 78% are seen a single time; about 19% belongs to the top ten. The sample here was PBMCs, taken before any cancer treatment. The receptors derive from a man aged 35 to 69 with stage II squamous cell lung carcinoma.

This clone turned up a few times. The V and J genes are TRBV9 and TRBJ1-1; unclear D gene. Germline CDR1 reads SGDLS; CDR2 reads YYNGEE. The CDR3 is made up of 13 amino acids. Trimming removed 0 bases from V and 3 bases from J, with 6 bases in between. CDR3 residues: CASSVGLDTEAFF. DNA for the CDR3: TGTGCCAGCAGCGTAGGTCTGGACACTGAAGCTTTCTTT.

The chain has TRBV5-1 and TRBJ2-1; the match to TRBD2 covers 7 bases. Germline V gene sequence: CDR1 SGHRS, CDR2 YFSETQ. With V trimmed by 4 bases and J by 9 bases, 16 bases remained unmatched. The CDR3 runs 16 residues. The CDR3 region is CASSPGGLVRLAEQFF. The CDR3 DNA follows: TGCGCCAGCAGCCCCGGCGGACTAGTAAGGCTTGCTGAGCAGTTCTTC.

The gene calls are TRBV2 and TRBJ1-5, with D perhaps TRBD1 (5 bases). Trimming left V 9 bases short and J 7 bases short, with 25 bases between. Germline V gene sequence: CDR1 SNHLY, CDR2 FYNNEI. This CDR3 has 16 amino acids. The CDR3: CASKEGAAGLGQPQHF. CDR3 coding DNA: TGTGCCAGTAAAGAAGGGGCCGCTGGGTTAGGGCAGCCCCAGCATTTT.

The chain's CDR3 is CASAVNYGYTF. The CDR3 coding sequence is TGTGCCAGCGCCGTCAACTATGGCTACACCTTC. The rearrangement joins TRBV28 to TRBJ1-2, with no clear D. The CDR3 spans 11 residues. V was shortened by 8 bases and J by 2 bases, with 6 bases between the two germline ends. Per germline, CDR1 MDHEN and CDR2 SYDVKM.

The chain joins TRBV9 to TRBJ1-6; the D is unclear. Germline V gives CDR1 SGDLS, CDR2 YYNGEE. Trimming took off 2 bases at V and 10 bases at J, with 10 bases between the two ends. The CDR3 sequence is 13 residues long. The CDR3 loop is CASSVDPTSPLHF. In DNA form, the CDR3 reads TGTGCCAGCAGCGTCGACCCTACCTCACCCCTCCACTTT.

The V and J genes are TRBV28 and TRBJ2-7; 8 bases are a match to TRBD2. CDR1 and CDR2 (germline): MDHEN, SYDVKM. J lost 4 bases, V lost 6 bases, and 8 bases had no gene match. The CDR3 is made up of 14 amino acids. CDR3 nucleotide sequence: TGTGCCAGCAGGATGAGCGGGAGAGGTTACGAGCAGTACTTC. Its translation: CASRMSGRGYEQYF.

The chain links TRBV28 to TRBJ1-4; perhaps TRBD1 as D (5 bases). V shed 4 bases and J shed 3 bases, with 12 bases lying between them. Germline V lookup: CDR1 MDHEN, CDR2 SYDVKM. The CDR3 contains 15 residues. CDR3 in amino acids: CASSSLGEPNEKLFF. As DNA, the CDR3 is TGTGCCAGCAGTTCCCTAGGGGAACCTAATGAAAAACTGTTTTTT.

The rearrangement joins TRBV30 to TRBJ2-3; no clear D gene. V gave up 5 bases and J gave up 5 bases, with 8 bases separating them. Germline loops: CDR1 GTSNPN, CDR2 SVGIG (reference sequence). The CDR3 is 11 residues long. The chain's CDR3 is CAWDYGDTQYF. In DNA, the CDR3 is TGTGCCTGGGATTATGGAGATACGCAGTATTTT.